The clone carrying this T cell receptor beta chain was counted between two and nine times. The data derive from a study of identical twins. V was trimmed by 7 bases and J by 2 bases, leaving 9 bases between them. Germline V gene sequence: CDR1 SQVTM, CDR2 ANQGSEA. CDR3 length: 11 amino acids. TCRdb used MiXCR to reprocess the 5' RACE reads, holding one entry per CDR3 protein. The table has under 300,000 distinct CDR3 sequences, 12% seen once; the top ten hold 4%. These data also featured in a second study, about yellow fever vaccine responses in identical twins. That source adds: In identical twins, vaccine T cell responses appeared partly shared and partly individual.

The sample was memory (CD45RO+) T cells sorted from blood. This clonotype originated in a young woman in good health. The J gene is TRBJ2-7, the V gene TRBV29-1, with D perhaps TRBD1 (5 bases). The CDR3 spells CSARQTYEQYF. The DNA of the CDR3 is TGCAGCGCACGACAGACCTACGAGCAGTACTTC.